This entry is about one TCR beta chain. This clone has only a few counts. Its antigen target is currently unknown. No much larger clone exists at a distance of one base, and base qualities are not known. The sample carries other DNA sequences with the same CDR3. The source of the sample is a study of cytomegalovirus exposure and HLA in healthy donors (dated by TCRdb to about 2017). About the study as a whole: According to an earlier analysis of 550 to 750 of the donors, roughly 180 million T cells yielded some 120 million unique TCR beta sequences and about 300 Gb of sequence data. A handful of DR-DQ haplotypes were treated as single units for association and clustering because of strong linkage in the cohort. All discovery cohort repertoires had been generated on a single sequencing platform. The aim of the study was to test whether cataloging public T cell receptors could identify signatures of past pathogen exposure. Of the roughly 410 genotyped donors, 75% to 85% were placed in the genetic ancestry cluster associated with self-reported Caucasian donors. A later genetic analysis used genome-wide SNP genotypes for about three fifths of the 666 donors, treating that subset as a discovery cohort. Along with the roughly 700-subject first cohort, a separate validation cohort of over a hundred different subjects was used. The number of donors typed differed by locus, with roughly 629-640 for A, B, C, DRB1 and DQB1, 522 for DQA1, 600 to 610 for DPA1, and approximately 470 for DPB1. An earlier analysis of around 580 of the donors used high-throughput TCR beta sequencing to judge whether each TCR beta V gene segment behaved as functional or pseudogenic. An early release covering some 640 HLA-typed donors comprised about 300 gigabases of sequencing data and roughly 85 million unique TCR sequences. The later analysis used no new phenotypic data to find candidate immune exposures, relying instead on TCR beta sequences and their occurrence across donors. The study profiled the T cell repertoires of some 610 subjects by immunosequencing and related them to cytomegalovirus serostatus. To predict cytomegalovirus infection status, the study brought together high-throughput TCR immunosequencing, statistical association of individual TCRs with disease status, and machine learning. Class I and class II HLA loci were covered by the typing at four-digit resolution. In a later analysis, previously published TCR beta repertoires from 550 to 700 donors were re-analyzed and high-resolution HLA genotyping was added so that TCR occurrence patterns could be studied. Donor age, sex, ethnicity and CMV serostatus were compiled together with the repertoire data. Among roughly 400 genotyped donors of the cohort, an average of roughly 230,000 unique TCR beta nucleotide sequences was sequenced per donor, of which roughly 17% were non-productive. General findings and caveats noted by the study authors: Cytomegalovirus status was reported to be diagnosed by the classifier with high specificity and sensitivity in both the original and validation cohorts. In a later genetic analysis, a missense DCLRE1C variant was associated with V-gene and J-gene trimming of TCR beta chains, and the association was replicated in an independent cohort. A further reported finding was that TCR beta sequences accurately predicted the HLA-A and HLA-B alleles for most subjects in the first cohort. In a later analysis, several top co-occurrence clusters were reported to appear linked to parvovirus B19, influenza, CMV and Epstein-Barr virus. A cluster of highly shared sequence variants was judged likely to represent a technical artifact of the sequencing pipeline. According to a later analysis, most CMV-associated TCR beta chains appeared to be HLA-restricted, and the HLA associations seemed to be driven largely by CMV exposure. CMV serostatus was the only immune exposure information available for the cohort. Specific HLA alleles were associated with about 17,000 TCR beta sequences at a false discovery rate of 0.05 in a later analysis. In a later analysis, TCR association rates were found to vary across HLA loci, with the most associated TCRs seen for DRB1 alleles and the fewest for HLA-C alleles. When HLA alleles, especially DR and DQ, strongly co-occurred, attributing TCR associations to individual alleles was difficult. Broadly in line with IMGT annotations, most TCR beta V segments showed up in productive rearrangements about 87% or about 30% of the time in an earlier analysis of 450 to 750 of the donors. Because some donors lacked HLA typing at each locus, the association tests relied only on the typed subset. The cohort was sequenced for TCR beta chains only, and without alpha or paired-chain data the features that could be detected were limited. Compared with the approximately 700-donor mean, donors in an Asian-associated ancestry cluster had fewer N-insertions in productive TCRs, according to a later genetic analysis. In a later analysis, HLA-associated TCR beta chains showed more clonal expansion and lower generation probabilities than non-associated chains that were equally common. The 87-base-pair reads could not distinguish some IMGT-functional V segments, including TRBV6-2 and TRBV6-3, so those segments were excluded. It was suggested by the authors that the approach could potentially be generalized to other disease states and immunological phenotypes. A total of fewer than 200 TCR beta chains were listed by the study as associated with cytomegalovirus. The presence/absence analyses assumed that sequencing depth was roughly uniform across donors, and that assumption may not be true. Over 15 rarely observed V segments, including chromosome 9 orphons, were excluded from the earlier analysis of several hundred of the donors because counts were too low. Three of the identified cytomegalovirus-associated TCR beta chains were confirmed in vitro to be specific for cytomegalovirus antigens. Across donors, most TCR sequences were observed very rarely, whereas some public TCRs were present in many individuals. Correlated functional status among segregating V segments might be attributable to linkage disequilibrium, but an unknown experimental factor could not be ruled out.

The cohort comprised more than 550 healthy bone marrow donors. At the time of sampling, every cohort member was nominally healthy, though immune exposures that went unrecorded were likely present. The donor tested CMV seropositive, placing the donor among the 290 or so seropositive members of the cohort. A peripheral blood sample was collected from each donor, and TCR beta sequencing was performed on peripheral blood mononuclear cells. The Qiagen DNeasy Blood Extraction Kit was used to extract genomic DNA from the blood cell samples. For CDR1 and CDR2, the germline V gene lists SGHRS and YFSETQ. Relative to germline, V is 2 bases shorter and J is 3 bases shorter, with 9 bases between their ends. The CDR3 runs 13 amino acids, cysteine and phenylalanine included. Of all the DNA, just the CDR3 is kept, 39 bases in frame from base 1. Libraries were built with the immunoSEQ multiplex PCR assay. The multiplex PCR relied on a mix of 60 forward primers for TCR Vbeta segments and 13 reverse primers for TCR Jbeta segments. The CDR3 region of rearranged TCR beta genes was amplified from genomic DNA by a multiplex PCR assay. Amplified TCR beta libraries were sequenced as 87-base-pair reads on the Illumina HiSeq System. The original pipeline was this. Across the 670 or so repertoires, a later analysis counted tens of millions of unique TCR beta chains, roughly 11 million of which were shared by at least two donors. Raw reads were error-corrected and collapsed into unique sequences by a nearest-neighbor algorithm in which closely related sequences were merged to remove PCR and sequencing errors. Alignment of CDR3 sequences to IMGT reference sequences was used to assign V, D and J gene segments. For a sequence to be retained, a match of at least six nucleotides was required to both a V gene segment and a J gene segment. A rearrangement was called productive if the CDR3 had no stop codons and remained in frame with V and J, and every other rearrangement was called non-productive. CDR3 was defined according to IMGT convention as the region running from the second conserved V-encoded cysteine to the conserved J-encoded phenylalanine. The earlier analysis of roughly 590 of the donors excluded any sequence lacking an unambiguous match to a single V gene segment. In an earlier analysis of 450 to 750 of the donors, a V segment was called functional when productive rearrangements were above 56.7%, and segregating when the standard deviation between donors exceeded 5%. To diagnose cytomegalovirus status from the catalog of TCR beta chain sequences, a statistical classification framework was built. In a later analysis, V and J genes were assigned by comparing TCR nucleotide sequences against IMGT/GENE-DB human TR gene sequences. The TCRdist pipeline was used in a later analysis to assign CDR3 sequences and most-parsimonious VDJ recombination scenarios. In a later analysis, each TCR beta chain was defined by its CDR3 amino acid sequence together with its V-gene family, and reads lacking a unique V-gene family were excluded. As a way to deal with suspected cross-contamination and a sequencing artifact, a later analysis dropped nearly 600 nucleotide sequences that were highly shared and had low generation probability. In a later analysis, a clonal expansion index was calculated for each public chain from normalized within-repertoire ranks of inferred template counts. In a later analysis, generation probabilities were computed using a VDJ recombination model fitted to out-of-frame rearrangements, and the results were checked against IGoR. In a later analysis, TCR-TCR, TCR-HLA and TCR-CMV co-occurrence was scored with hypergeometric tests, and a repertoire-size bias correction was applied to TCR pairs. To estimate false discovery rates, a later analysis permuted the HLA or CMV assignments 20 times. In a later analysis, co-occurring TCRs were grouped using DBSCAN, with TCRdist sequence similarity added in when clustering inside HLA-allele-positive subsets. Repertoires with fewer than 30,000 or more than 120,000 public chains, plus five repertoires with anomalous nucleotide sharing, were excluded from co-occurrence clustering. TCRdb retrieved this table from immuneACCESS and kept in-frame rearrangements only. Not all clones are present; in checked studies, unresolved V genes account for under half, and no reason is known for the remainder. That table gives V, J and clone size, and the DNA gave D and trimming. The sample profile shows some 87,000 clones; around 70% of them were found once. The ten largest account for roughly 16% of the sample.

Recombination connected TRBV5-1 to TRBJ2-7, with the D gene not clear enough to name. Sequencing was performed on PBMCs. The sequence was collected from a woman aged 45 to 65 in good health and CMV-seropositive. The CDR3 is CASSLRGGYEQYF. The DNA sequence is TGCGCCAGCAGCTTACGCGGCGGCTACGAGCAGTACTTC.